This T cell receptor (beta chain) was identified in a study of T cells in Graves' hyperthyroidism and ophthalmopathy (dated by TCRdb to between 2018 and 2020). A note on the overall study: Peripheral blood samples were taken at the time of initial diagnosis, prior to any treatment. The study also compared thyroid tissue and blood T-cell repertoires from roughly six Graves' hyperthyroidism patients. TCR Vbeta CDR3 sequencing of 120 to 150 peripheral blood samples (43 ophthalmopathy, 75 hyperthyroidism and some 17 progressor patients) is reported in the paper. Once sampling was done, hyperthyroidism patients were given methimazole at a starting dose of 30 mg daily, whereas ophthalmopathy patients were given high-dose intravenous methylprednisolone. To identify distinguishing TCR V-J signatures, a discovery cohort of about 95 patients was used, comprising 40 to 45 with Graves' ophthalmopathy and approximately 57 with stable Graves' hyperthyroidism. The roughly 100 discovery patients were randomly split 7:3 into training and test sets. Prospective prediction of ophthalmopathy was tested in an independent validation cohort consisting of fewer than 20 hyperthyroidism patients and more than 15 patients who later progressed to ophthalmopathy. Study-level results and caveats: Most expanded thyroid clonotypes (frequency above 0.001) were also detected in blood, a finding suggesting that blood repertoires may reflect thyroid immune responses. During validation, the model predicted progression to ophthalmopathy a median of about 6.5 months ahead of onset, with more than 60% sensitivity and around 73% specificity. Sample size was not statistically predetermined, and blinding of investigators to group allocation was not performed. A 13 V-J signature model separated ophthalmopathy from stable hyperthyroidism, with 87.88% sensitivity and 81% to 82% specificity in cross-validation and 80%/75% in testing.

For CDR1 and CDR2, the germline V gene (reference sequence) lists DFQATT and SNEGSKA. The CDR3 contains 16 residues, cysteine and phenylalanine counted. Just the 48-base CDR3 DNA is kept, in frame starting at base 1. V lost 3 bases and J lost 0 bases, and the count of bases not matched to a germline gene is 8. This clonotype has at least ten counts. Its cognate antigen has yet to be identified. The sample holds no much larger clone one base away, and base qualities are not on file. Hyperthyroidism patients were newly diagnosed, had a disease duration of under 2 months, and were aged 18 to 65 years. Exclusion was applied to patients with uncontrolled infections, other autoimmune diseases, pregnancy or lactation. Diagnoses were established on the basis of clinical symptoms, serum thyroxine and TRAb, thyroid ultrasound, and orbital computed tomography. For progressor patients, blood was drawn at the first diagnosis of hyperthyroidism, before any ophthalmopathy symptoms had appeared. PBMCs were isolated from more than 8 ml of fresh peripheral blood by Ficoll-Paque density gradient centrifugation. Progressor patients were initially diagnosed with Graves' hyperthyroidism and developed ophthalmopathy during follow-up. Total RNA was extracted using Trizol reagent, and RNA quality was assessed on an Agilent 2100 Bioanalyzer.

The TCR beta CDR3 regions were amplified from RNA transcripts. For the first round of RT-PCR on the TCR CDR3, the HTBI primer set was used together with the Qiagen OneStep RT-PCR kit. A second multiplex PCR round built the libraries, followed by size selection and purification. Libraries were sequenced paired-end with 100 bp reads on an Illumina HiSeq2000. The original pipeline was this. Raw data were processed with SOAPnuke, discarding reads with adapters, uncalled bases, mean Phred below 15, or no exact constant-primer or identifier match. High-quality paired reads were merged using COPE v1.2.5, and each unique nucleotide sequence was defined as a clonotype. Clonotypes were aligned to IMGT TRBV, TRBD and TRBJ reference segments using MiTCR v1.1. The analysis included only V-J combinations with a frequency above 0.0001, which together covered 98% to 99.2% of the repertoires. A TCS score was defined as the ratio between F50 (clonal expansion) and ExV (chaos), using BLOSUM62-based TCRdist between CDR3 peptides within each V-J. Welch's t-statistics and random forest reduced 500 to 550 V-J features to about 13, which were used in a naive Bayes classifier (R e1071). The raw public data were reprocessed by TCRdb itself: fastp quality trimming at Q25, MiXCR clonotype calling, in-frame beta chains only. For every CDR3 protein sequence, its rows merge into one entry that carries the most common genes and DNA. TCRdb, not the original authors, processed these V and J calls. Present in this sample are 280,000 or so distinct CDR3 sequences, about 25% of which were seen just once. The ten largest clones represent roughly 24% of the sample.

The chain joins TRBV20-1 to TRBJ1-5; TRBD1 aligns with 7 central bases. The sample consisted of blood. This clonotype was obtained from a middle-aged man with Graves' hyperthyroidism that later progressed to Graves' ophthalmopathy. The DNA is as follows: TGCAGTGCTAGGGGCCAGGGGGTTGTTAGCAATCAGCCCCAGCATTTT. Translated, this gives CSARGQGVVSNQPQHF.